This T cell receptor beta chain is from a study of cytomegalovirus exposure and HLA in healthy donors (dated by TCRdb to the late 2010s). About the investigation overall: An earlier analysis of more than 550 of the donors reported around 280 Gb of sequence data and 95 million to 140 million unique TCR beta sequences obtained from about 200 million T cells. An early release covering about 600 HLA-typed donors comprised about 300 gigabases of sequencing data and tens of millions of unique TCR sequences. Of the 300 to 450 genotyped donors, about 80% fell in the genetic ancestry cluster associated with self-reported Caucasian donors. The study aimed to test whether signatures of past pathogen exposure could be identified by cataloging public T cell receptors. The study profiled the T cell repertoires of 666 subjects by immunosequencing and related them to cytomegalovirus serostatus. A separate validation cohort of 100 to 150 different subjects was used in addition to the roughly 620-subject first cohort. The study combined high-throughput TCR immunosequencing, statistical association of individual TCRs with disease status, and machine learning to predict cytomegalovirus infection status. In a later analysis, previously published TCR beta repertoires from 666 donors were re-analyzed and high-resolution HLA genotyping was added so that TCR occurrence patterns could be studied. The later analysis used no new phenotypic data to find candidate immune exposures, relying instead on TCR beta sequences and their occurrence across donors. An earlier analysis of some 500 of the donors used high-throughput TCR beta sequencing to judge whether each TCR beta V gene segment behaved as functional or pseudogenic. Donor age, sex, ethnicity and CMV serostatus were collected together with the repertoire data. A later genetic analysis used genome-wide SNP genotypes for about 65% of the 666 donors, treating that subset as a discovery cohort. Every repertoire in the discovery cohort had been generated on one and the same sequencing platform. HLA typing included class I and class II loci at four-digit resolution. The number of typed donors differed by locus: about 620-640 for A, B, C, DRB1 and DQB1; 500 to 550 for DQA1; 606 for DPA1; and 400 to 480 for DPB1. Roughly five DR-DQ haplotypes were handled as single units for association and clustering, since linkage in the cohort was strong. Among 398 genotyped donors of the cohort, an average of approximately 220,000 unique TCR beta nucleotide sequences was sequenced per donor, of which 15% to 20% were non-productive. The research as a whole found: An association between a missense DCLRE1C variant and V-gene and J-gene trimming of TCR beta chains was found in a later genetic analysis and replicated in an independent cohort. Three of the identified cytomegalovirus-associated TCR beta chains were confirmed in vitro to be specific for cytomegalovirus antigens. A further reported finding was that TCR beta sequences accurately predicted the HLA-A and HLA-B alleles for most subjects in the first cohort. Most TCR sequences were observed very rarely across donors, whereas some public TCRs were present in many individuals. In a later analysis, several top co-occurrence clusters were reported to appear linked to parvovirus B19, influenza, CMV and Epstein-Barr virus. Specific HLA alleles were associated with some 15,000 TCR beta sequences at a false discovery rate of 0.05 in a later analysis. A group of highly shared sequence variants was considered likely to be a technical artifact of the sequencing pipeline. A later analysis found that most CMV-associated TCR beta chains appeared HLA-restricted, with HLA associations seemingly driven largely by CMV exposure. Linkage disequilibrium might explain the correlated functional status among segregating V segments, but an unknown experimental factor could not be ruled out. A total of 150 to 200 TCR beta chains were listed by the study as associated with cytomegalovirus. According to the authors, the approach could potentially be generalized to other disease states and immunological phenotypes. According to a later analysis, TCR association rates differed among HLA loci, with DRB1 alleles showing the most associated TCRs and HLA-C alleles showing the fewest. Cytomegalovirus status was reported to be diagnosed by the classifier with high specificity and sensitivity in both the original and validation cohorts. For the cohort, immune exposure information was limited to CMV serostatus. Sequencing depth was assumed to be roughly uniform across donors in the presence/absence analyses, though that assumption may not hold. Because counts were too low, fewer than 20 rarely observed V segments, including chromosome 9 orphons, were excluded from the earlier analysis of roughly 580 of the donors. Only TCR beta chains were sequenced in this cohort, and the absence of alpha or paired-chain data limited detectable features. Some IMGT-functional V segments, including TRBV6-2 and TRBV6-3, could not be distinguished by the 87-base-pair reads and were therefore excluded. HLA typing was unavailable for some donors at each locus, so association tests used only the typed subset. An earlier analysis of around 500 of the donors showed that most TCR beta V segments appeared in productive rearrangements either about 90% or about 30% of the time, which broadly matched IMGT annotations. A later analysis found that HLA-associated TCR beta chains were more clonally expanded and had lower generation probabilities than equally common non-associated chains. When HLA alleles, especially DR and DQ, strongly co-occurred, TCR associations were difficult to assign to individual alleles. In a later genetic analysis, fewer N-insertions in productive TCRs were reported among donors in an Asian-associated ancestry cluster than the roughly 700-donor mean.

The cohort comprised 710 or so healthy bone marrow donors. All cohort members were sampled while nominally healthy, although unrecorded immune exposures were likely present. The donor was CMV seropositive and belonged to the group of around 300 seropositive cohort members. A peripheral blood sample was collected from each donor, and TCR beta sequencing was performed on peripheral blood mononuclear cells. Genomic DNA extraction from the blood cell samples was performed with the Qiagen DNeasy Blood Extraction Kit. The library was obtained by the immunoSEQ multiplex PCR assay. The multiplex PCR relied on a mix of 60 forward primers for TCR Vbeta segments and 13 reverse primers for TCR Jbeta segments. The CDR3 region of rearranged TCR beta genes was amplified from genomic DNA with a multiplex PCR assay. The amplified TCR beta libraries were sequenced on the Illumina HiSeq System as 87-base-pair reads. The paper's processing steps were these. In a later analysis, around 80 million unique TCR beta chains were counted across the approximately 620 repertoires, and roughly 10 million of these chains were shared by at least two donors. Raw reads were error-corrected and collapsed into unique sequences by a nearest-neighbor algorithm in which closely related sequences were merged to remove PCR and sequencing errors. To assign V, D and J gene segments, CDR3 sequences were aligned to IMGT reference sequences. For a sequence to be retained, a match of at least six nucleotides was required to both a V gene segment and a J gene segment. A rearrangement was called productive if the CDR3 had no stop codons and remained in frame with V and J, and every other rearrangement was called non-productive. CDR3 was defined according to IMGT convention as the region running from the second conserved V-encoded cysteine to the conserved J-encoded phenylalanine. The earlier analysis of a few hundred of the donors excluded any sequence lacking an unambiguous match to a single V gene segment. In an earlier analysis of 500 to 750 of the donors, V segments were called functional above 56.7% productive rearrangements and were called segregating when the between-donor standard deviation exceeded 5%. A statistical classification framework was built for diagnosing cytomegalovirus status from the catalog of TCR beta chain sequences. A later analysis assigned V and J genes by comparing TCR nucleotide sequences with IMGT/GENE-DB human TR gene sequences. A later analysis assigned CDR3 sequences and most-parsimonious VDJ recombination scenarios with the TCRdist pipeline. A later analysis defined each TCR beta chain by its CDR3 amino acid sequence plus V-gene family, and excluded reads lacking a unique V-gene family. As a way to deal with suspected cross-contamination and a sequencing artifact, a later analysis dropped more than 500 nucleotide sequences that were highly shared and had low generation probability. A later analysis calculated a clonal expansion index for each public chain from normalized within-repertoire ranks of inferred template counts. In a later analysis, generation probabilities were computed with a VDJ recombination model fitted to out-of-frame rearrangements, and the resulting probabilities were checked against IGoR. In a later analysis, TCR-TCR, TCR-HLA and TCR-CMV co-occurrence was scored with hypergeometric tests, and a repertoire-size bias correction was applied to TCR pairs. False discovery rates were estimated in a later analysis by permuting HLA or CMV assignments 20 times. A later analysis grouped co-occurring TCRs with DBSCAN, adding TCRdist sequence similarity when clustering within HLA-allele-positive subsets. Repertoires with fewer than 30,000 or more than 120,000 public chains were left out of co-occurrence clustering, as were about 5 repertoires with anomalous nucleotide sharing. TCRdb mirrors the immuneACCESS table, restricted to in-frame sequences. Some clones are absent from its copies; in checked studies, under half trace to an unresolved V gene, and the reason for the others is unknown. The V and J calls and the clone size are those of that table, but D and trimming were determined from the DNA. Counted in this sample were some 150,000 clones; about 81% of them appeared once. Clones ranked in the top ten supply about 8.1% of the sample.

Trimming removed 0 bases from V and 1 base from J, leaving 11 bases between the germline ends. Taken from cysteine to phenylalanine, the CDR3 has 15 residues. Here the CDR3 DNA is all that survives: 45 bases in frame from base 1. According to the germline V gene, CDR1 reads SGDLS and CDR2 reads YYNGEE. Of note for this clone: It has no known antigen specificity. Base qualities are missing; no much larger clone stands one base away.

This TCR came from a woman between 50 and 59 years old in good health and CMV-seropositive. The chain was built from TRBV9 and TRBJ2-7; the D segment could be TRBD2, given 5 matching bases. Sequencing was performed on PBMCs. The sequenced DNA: TGTGCCAGCAGCGTAGGAGGGTCAAGTTCCTACGAGCAGTACTTC. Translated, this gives CASSVGGSSSYEQYF.